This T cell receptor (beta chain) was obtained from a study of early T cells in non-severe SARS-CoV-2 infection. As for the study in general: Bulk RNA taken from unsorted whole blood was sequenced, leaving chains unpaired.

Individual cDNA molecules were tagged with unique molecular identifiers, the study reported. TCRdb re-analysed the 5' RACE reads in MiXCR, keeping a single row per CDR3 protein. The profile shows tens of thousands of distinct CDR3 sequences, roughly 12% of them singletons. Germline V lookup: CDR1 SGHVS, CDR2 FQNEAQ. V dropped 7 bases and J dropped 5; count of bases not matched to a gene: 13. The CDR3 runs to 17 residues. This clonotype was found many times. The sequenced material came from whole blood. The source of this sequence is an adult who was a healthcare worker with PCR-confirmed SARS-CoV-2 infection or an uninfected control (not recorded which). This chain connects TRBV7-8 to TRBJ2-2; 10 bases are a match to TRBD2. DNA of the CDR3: TGTGCCAGCACCCCTAGCGGGGGTCGACAGGGGACCGGGGAGCTGTTTTTT. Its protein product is CASTPSGGRQGTGELFF.